These 19 T cell receptor beta chains came from one sample sequenced in a study of graft-versus-host responses after intestinal transplantation. The table came from immunoSEQ multiplex PCR; TCRdb's copy has only in-frame clones and leaves some out. The table has about 80,000 clones, approximately 92% seen once. Source: PBMCs, taken 98 days after intestinal transplantation. These receptors originate from a human patient who received an intestinal transplant, so some T cells may come from the graft donor.

This chain connects TRBV11-3 to TRBJ1-4; D gene unclear. Germline CDR1 reads SGHNT; CDR2 reads YENEEA. Trimming took off 5 bases at V and 5 bases at J, with 6 bases between the two ends. This CDR3 has 12 residues. The CDR3 region is CASSALNEKLFF. The CDR3 DNA reads as TGTGCCAGCAGCGCTCTCAATGAAAAACTGTTTTTT.

The V and J genes are TRBV2 and TRBJ1-5; D ambiguous. CDR3 length: 18 amino acids. Germline V lookup: CDR1 SNHLY, CDR2 FYNNEI. V was shortened by 1 base and J by 0 bases, with 16 bases between the two germline ends. CDR3 DNA sequence: TGTGCCAGCAGTGAAGACGGGGTACGAGACTATAGCAATCAGCCCCAGCATTTT. Residues: CASSEDGVRDYSNQPQHF.

The chain carries TRBV6-5 and TRBJ2-5; TRBD1 or TRBD2 may be the D gene (5 bases each). Germline CDR1 reads MNHEY; CDR2 reads SVGAGI. The CDR3 extends over 14 amino acids. V was clipped by 2 bases and J by 3 bases, with 10 bases between them. This chain's CDR3 is CASSYTRDEETQYF. CDR3 DNA sequence: TGTGCCAGCAGTTACACTAGGGACGAAGAGACCCAGTACTTC.

The chain combines TRBV4-1 with TRBJ2-3, with TRBD2 matching 13 bases. CDR3 length: 18 amino acids. J gave up 1 base and V 4 bases, and 8 bases lay outside the gene matches. Germline V gene lookup returns CDR1 MGHRA and CDR2 YSYEKL. The CDR3 DNA is TGCGCCAGCAGCCGGAGACTAGCGGGGGGCATCGGCACAGATACGCAGTATTTT. This codes for CASSRRLAGGIGTDTQYF.

The J gene is TRBJ2-5, the V gene TRBV7-8, with 12 bases that match TRBD2. The germline V gene has CDR1 SGHVS and CDR2 FQNEAQ. V gave up 5 bases and J gave up 5 bases; unmatched junction bases: 9. The CDR3 loop spans 16 amino acids. The CDR3 region has the DNA TGTGCCAGCAGCCAACGACTAGCGGGAGCGGCGGAGACCCAGTACTTC. Its protein product is CASSQRLAGAAETQYF. Looking up the rest from reference TRBV7-8 and TRBJ2-5 gives the full variable domain: GAGVSQSPRYKVAKRGQDVALRCDPISGHVSLFWYQQALGQGPEFLTYFQNEAQLDKSGLPSDRFFAERPEGSVSTLKIQRTQQEDSAVYLCASSQRLAGAAETQYFGPGTRLLVL.

V usage is TRBV11-3 and J usage is TRBJ2-3; D assignment may be TRBD1 or TRBD2 (5 bases each). V was pared by 7 bases and J by 4 bases, with 24 bases between. The CDR3 has 17 amino acids. From germline, CDR1 is SGHNT and CDR2 YENEEA. CDR3 DNA: TGTGCCAGCACCCTTACCCGGGACCTACTAGGGGCAGATACGCAGTATTTT. This codes for CASTLTRDLLGADTQYF.

This clone was counted a single time. V is TRBV18 and J is TRBJ2-7; D is uncertain. The CDR3 spans 13 residues. Germline CDR1 is KGHSH and CDR2 is LQKENI. V shed 2 bases and J shed 4 bases, with 9 bases lying between them. The CDR3 loop is CASSPGSGYEQYF. CDR3 in DNA: TGTGCCAGCTCACCAGGATCAGGTTACGAGCAGTACTTC. The full variable domain, rest sourced from reference TRBV18 and TRBJ2-7, is NAGVMQNPRHLVRRRGQEARLRCSPMKGHSHVYWYRQLPEEGLKFMVYLQKENIIDESGMPKERFSAEFPKEGPSILRIQQVVRGDSAAYFCASSPGSGYEQYFGPGTRLTVT.

This clone was seen once. This rearrangement joins TRBV9 to TRBJ1-1; TRBD1 matches 7 bases. With V trimmed by 0 bases and J by 3 bases, 8 bases remained unmatched. The V gene's germline CDR1 is SGDLS and CDR2 YYNGEE. The CDR3 consists of 16 residues. CDR3 sequence: CASSVGSGTAHTEAFF. CDR3 DNA sequence: TGTGCCAGCAGCGTAGGTTCGGGGACAGCCCACACTGAAGCTTTCTTT. Looking up the rest from reference TRBV9 and TRBJ1-1 gives the full variable domain: DSGVTQTPKHLITATGQRVTLRCSPRSGDLSVYWYQQSLDQGLQFLIQYYNGEERAKGNILERFSAQQFPDLHSELNLSSLELGDSALYFCASSVGSGTAHTEAFFGQGTRLTVV.

The CDR3 region has the DNA TGTGCCAGCAGTTTACAGGGGGTCGGAAAACTGTTTTTT. Its translation is CASSLQGVGKLFF. The chain is built from TRBV27 and TRBJ1-4; TRBD1 matches 7 bases. Looked up from germline, CDR1 is MNHEY and CDR2 is SMNVEV (reference sequence). V gave up 2 bases and J gave up 10 bases; unmatched junction bases: 4. CDR3 size: 13 residues.

V gene TRBV19 combines with J gene TRBJ2-1; 9 bases agree with TRBD1. V shed 5 bases, J shed 4 bases, and the junction held 6 bases outside the gene matches. Germline V CDR1 and CDR2: LNHDA, SQIVND (reference sequence). The CDR3 length is 15 residues. CDR3 amino acids: CASSHGTGPYNEQFF. CDR3 in DNA: TGTGCCAGTAGTCACGGGACAGGGCCTTACAATGAGCAGTTCTTC.

The chain combines TRBV14 with TRBJ1-3; D not certain. This CDR3 spans 12 amino acids. The germline V and J ends were trimmed by 2 bases and 1 base, with 0 bases remaining between them. Per the germline V gene, CDR1 is SGHDN and CDR2 is FVKESK. CDR3 residues: CASSQSGNTIYF. The CDR3 bases are TGTGCCAGCAGCCAATCTGGAAACACCATATATTTT.

V usage is TRBV6-5 and J usage is TRBJ1-4; D call uncertain. The CDR3 totals 13 residues. V was clipped by 2 bases and J by 5 bases, with 6 bases between them. Per the germline V gene, CDR1 is MNHEY and CDR2 is SVGAGI. CDR3 residues: CASSYVSNEKLFF. The DNA for the CDR3 is TGTGCCAGCAGTTACGTTTCCAATGAAAAACTGTTTTTT.

This rearrangement joins TRBV11-3 to TRBJ2-7; TRBD1 matches 10 bases. The CDR3 has 15 residues. CDR1 and CDR2 (germline): SGHNT, YENEEA. The V segment lost 4 bases and the J segment 6 bases; nucleotides outside the gene matches: 9. The CDR3 sequence: CASSSPGQGWAEQYF. The CDR3 DNA reads TGTGCCAGCAGCTCCCCGGGACAGGGGTGGGCCGAGCAGTACTTC.

This sequence joins TRBV12-2 and TRBJ1-5. TRBV12-2 is a recognized pseudogene. The CDR3 totals 15 residues. CDR3 sequence (DNA): TGTGCAAGTCGTTACCTTCCGGGAGGCAATCAGCCCCAGCATTTT. This gives the protein CASRYLPGGNQPQHF.

This clone was counted once. The chain carries TRBV2 and TRBJ1-4, with D possibly being TRBD1 (5 bases). CDR1 and CDR2 (germline): SNHLY, FYNNEI. There are 13 residues in the CDR3. V shed 10 bases and J shed 4 bases, with 13 bases lying between them. CDR3 loop: CAIIQEDNEKLFF. The CDR3 coding sequence is TGTGCCATCATACAGGAAGATAATGAAAAACTGTTTTTT.

A single count supports this clone. The chain recombines TRBV6-6 with TRBJ1-4; D remains ambiguous. Trimming removed 2 bases from V and 0 bases from J, with 4 bases in between. The germline gives CDR1 MNHNY, CDR2 SVGAGI (reference sequence). The CDR3 extends over 14 amino acids. This chain's CDR3 is CASSYGTTNEKLFF. As DNA, the CDR3 is TGTGCCAGCAGTTACGGTACAACTAATGAAAAACTGTTTTTT.

The rearrangement joins TRBV6-5 to TRBJ1-1; D gene ambiguous. This CDR3 has 16 residues. V dropped 2 bases and J dropped 5 bases, with 18 bases sitting between them. The germline gives CDR1 MNHEY, CDR2 SVGAGI. CDR3 nucleotide sequence: TGTGCCAGCAGTTACACGCAAAACAGACTTAATACTGAAGCTTTCTTT. Translation gives CASSYTQNRLNTEAFF.

The chain couples TRBV19 to TRBJ2-5; D remains unclear. This CDR3 is built from 12 residues. Per the germline V gene, CDR1 is LNHDA and CDR2 is SQIVND (reference sequence). Between the trimmed V and J ends, which lost 4 bases and 7 bases, there was a span of 10 bases. The CDR3 nucleotides are TGTGCCAGTAGTAGTGGGGTAGGGACCCAGTACTTC. It yields the protein CASSSGVGTQYF.

The chain is built from TRBV9 and TRBJ1-1; D call uncertain. The CDR3 length is 14 residues. The V gene lost 0 bases and the J gene lost 1 base, with 7 bases spanning the gap. Germline assignment: CDR1 SGDLS and CDR2 YYNGEE. For the CDR3, the DNA is TGTGCCAGCAGCGTAGGTACTAGGAACACTGAAGCTTTCTTT. As protein: CASSVGTRNTEAFF. Together with reference TRBV9 and TRBJ1-1, the CDR3 gives the full variable domain: DSGVTQTPKHLITATGQRVTLRCSPRSGDLSVYWYQQSLDQGLQFLIQYYNGEERAKGNILERFSAQQFPDLHSELNLSSLELGDSALYFCASSVGTRNTEAFFGQGTRLTVV.